This T cell receptor beta chain was retrieved from a study of blood T cell repertoires in COVID-19. The CDR3 loop spans 14 amino acids. V dropped 2 bases and J dropped 1 base, with 8 bases sitting between them. Per the germline V gene, CDR1 is WSHSY and CDR2 is SAAADI. Participants, about 18 to 100 years old, spanned fewer than 25 US areas. Grouping used clinical history reported by participants in a survey and questionnaire. Libraries were prepared by immunoSEQ multiplex PCR; TCRdb keeps only in-frame clonotypes and omits some of them. The data hold over 200,000 clones, with 85% to 90% observed a single time.

The sample consisted of PBMCs or T cells enriched from blood (not recorded which). The chain carries TRBV10-2 and TRBJ2-5, with D unresolved. The TCR sequence derives from a man younger than 45 who had recovered from COVID-19. The CDR3 region has the DNA TGCGCCAGCAGTGAGCGGTTTCTCCAAGAGACCCAGTACTTC. Its translation is CASSERFLQETQYF.